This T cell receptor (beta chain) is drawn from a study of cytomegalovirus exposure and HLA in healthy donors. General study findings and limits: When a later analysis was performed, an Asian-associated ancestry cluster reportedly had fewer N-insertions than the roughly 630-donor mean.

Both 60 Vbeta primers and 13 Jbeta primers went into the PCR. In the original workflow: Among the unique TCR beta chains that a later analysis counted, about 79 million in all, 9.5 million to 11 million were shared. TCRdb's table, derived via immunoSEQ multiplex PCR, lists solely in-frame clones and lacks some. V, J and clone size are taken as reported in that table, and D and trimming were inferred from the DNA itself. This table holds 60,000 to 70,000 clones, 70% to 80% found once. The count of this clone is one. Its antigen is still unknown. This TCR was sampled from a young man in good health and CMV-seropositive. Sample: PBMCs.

The CDR3 sequence: CASTAYLDREGDYTF. CDR3 coding DNA: TGTGCCAGCACCGCTTACCTCGACAGGGAAGGAGACTACACCTTC. The rearrangement joins TRBV6-1 to TRBJ1-2, with TRBD1 matching over 7 bases. V shed 7 bases, J shed 10 bases, and the junction held 18 bases outside the gene matches. CDR1 MNHNS and CDR2 SASEGT come from the germline V gene. The CDR3 covers 15 residues.